These 16 T cell receptor beta chains were sequenced from one sample in a study of T cells in localized non-small cell lung cancer. Method: immunoSEQ multiplex PCR; TCRdb's copy keeps in-frame clones and lacks some. The data show more than 12,000 clones, approximately 85% seen once. The material sequenced was peripheral blood, taken before any cancer treatment. These receptor sequences come from a female donor of 60 years or more with stage I squamous cell lung carcinoma.

This chain connects TRBV28 to TRBJ2-1; 7 bases map to TRBD2. CDR1 MDHEN and CDR2 SYDVKM come from the germline V gene. The CDR3 has 15 residues. Trimming cost V 2 bases and J 6 bases; bases outside gene matches: 7. CDR3 in amino acids: CASSLAGAGRNEQFF. CDR3 DNA sequence: TGTGCCAGCAGTTTAGCGGGAGCCGGTCGCAATGAGCAGTTCTTC.

The rearrangement joins TRBV6-5 to TRBJ2-2; possibly TRBD1 for D (5 bases). Germline V gene data show CDR1 as MNHEY and CDR2 as SVGAGI. This CDR3 is built from 15 residues. The V gene lost 0 bases and the J gene lost 4 bases, with 9 bases spanning the gap. DNA for the CDR3: TGTGCCAGCAGTTACTCGGACATATCCACCGGGGAGCTGTTTTTT. It codes for CASSYSDISTGELFF.

This chain links TRBV11-2 with TRBJ2-1, with TRBD1 matching 7 bases. Trimming cost V 3 bases and J 10 bases; bases outside gene matches: 3. The CDR3 consists of 12 residues. Looked up from germline, CDR1 is SGHAT and CDR2 is FQNNGV. CDR3 sequence reads: CASSFAGGEQFF. The CDR3 coding sequence is TGTGCCAGCAGCTTCGCAGGGGGAGAGCAGTTCTTC.

V is TRBV28 and J is TRBJ1-3; D uncertain. This CDR3 is 13 amino acids long. V lost 4 bases and J 8 bases, leaving 12 bases between the germline ends. Germline assignment: CDR1 MDHEN and CDR2 SYDVKM. CDR3 region: CASSSTAGDTIYF. Written as DNA, the CDR3 is TGTGCCAGCAGTTCCACAGCCGGAGACACCATATATTTT.

This chain uses TRBV19 with TRBJ1-5; weak D call: TRBD1 (6 bases). V shed 0 bases and J shed 2 bases, with 11 bases lying between them. The CDR3 runs to 16 residues. Germline V CDR1 and CDR2: LNHDA, SQIVND (reference sequence). CDR3 sequence (DNA): TGTGCCAGTAGTATAGATAGGGCAGGGGGCAATCAGCCCCAGCATTTT. This codes for CASSIDRAGGNQPQHF.

The chain couples TRBV21-1 to TRBJ2-7. TRBV21-1 is a listed pseudogene. The CDR3 contains 17 residues. DNA of the CDR3: TGTGCCAGCAGCAAATCCCTAGAGCGACACCTGACCTACGAGCAGTACTTC. This translates into CASSKSLERHLTYEQYF.

The chain employs TRBV2 and TRBJ1-5; the D gene is possibly TRBD1 (6 bases). Trimming took off 7 bases at V and 2 bases at J, with 9 bases between the two ends. Germline V gene lookup returns CDR1 SNHLY and CDR2 FYNNEI. This CDR3 is built from 13 residues. CDR3 nucleotide sequence: TGTGCCAGCACCTGGACAGGCAATCAGCCCCAGCATTTT. Its translation: CASTWTGNQPQHF. Drawing the rest from reference TRBV2 and TRBJ1-5, the complete variable domain is EPEVTQTPSHQVTQMGQEVILRCVPISNHLYFYWYRQILGQKVEFLVSFYNNEISEKSEIFDDQFSVERPDGSNFTLKIRSTKLEDSAMYFCASTWTGNQPQHFGDGTRLSIL.

The chain employs TRBV19 and TRBJ1-1; D call uncertain. The CDR3 runs 13 residues. The V end lost 6 bases, the J end lost 2 bases, and 10 bases lay between the germline ends. Germline CDR1 LNHDA, CDR2 SQIVND (reference sequence). For the CDR3, the DNA is TGTGCCAGTAGCCTCCCCCACAACACTGAAGCTTTCTTT. This translates into CASSLPHNTEAFF.

The chain is built from TRBV7-2 and TRBJ2-2; D is perhaps TRBD1 (6 bases). Trimming left V 4 bases short and J 0 bases short, with 9 bases between. The V gene's germline CDR1 is SGHTA and CDR2 FQGNSA. The CDR3 has 15 residues. The CDR3 loop reads CASSYGQTNTGELFF. DNA of the CDR3: TGTGCCAGCAGCTACGGACAGACGAACACCGGGGAGCTGTTTTTT. The variable domain in full, with the rest retrieved from reference TRBV7-2 and TRBJ2-2, is GAGVSQSPSNKVTEKGKDVELRCDPISGHTALYWYRQSLGQGLEFLIYFQGNSAPDKSGLPSDRFSAERTGGSVSTLTIQRTQQEDSAVYLCASSYGQTNTGELFFGEGSRLTVL.

V is TRBV7-2 and J is TRBJ2-3, with D possibly TRBD2 on 6 matching bases. V shed 5 bases and J shed 2 bases, with 11 bases lying between them. CDR1 and CDR2 from the germline V gene are SGHTA and FQGNSA. The CDR3 covers 14 residues. In nucleotides, the CDR3 is TGTGCCAGCAGCAGGGGACTCTCCACAGATACGCAGTATTTT. Translated, it gives CASSRGLSTDTQYF.

This chain links TRBV28 with TRBJ1-5, with D uncertain. Germline V gene lookup returns CDR1 MDHEN and CDR2 SYDVKM. The ends were cut back, 2 bases at V and 4 bases at J, with 12 bases in the middle. The CDR3 consists of 15 residues. The CDR3 coding sequence is TGTGCCAGCAGTTTAGGCCGCACGCTTAATCAGCCCCAGCATTTT. Encoded protein: CASSLGRTLNQPQHF.

The chain has TRBV27 and TRBJ2-4; 7 bases match TRBD2. The germline V gene has CDR1 MNHEY and CDR2 SMNVEV (reference sequence). The CDR3 is 13 residues long. V lost 4 bases and J lost 7; bases outside the gene matches: 4. CDR3 DNA sequence: TGTGCCAGCAGTTGGGGGGGGGTGAACATTCAGTACTTC. Its translation is CASSWGGVNIQYF.

CDR3 in DNA: TGTGCCAGCAGCGCCCAGAGTTCGAACACCGGGGAGCTGTTTTTT. Protein product: CASSAQSSNTGELFF. The chain couples TRBV2 to TRBJ2-2; D gene uncertain. This CDR3 comprises 15 residues. Trimming pared 6 bases from V and 0 bases from J, leaving 11 bases between. The V gene's germline CDR1 is SNHLY and CDR2 FYNNEI.

This chain connects TRBV7-3 to TRBJ2-1; D uncertain. Germline CDR1 is SGHTA and CDR2 is FQGTGA. Trimming left V 4 bases short and J 13 bases short, with 11 bases between. The CDR3 consists of 11 residues. Here the CDR3 DNA reads TGTGCCAGCAGCTCCGGTGGGTTTCAGTTCTTC. The encoded protein is CASSSGGFQFF.

The V and J genes are TRBV28 and TRBJ1-1, with unresolved D. V was pared by 3 bases and J by 0 bases, with 17 bases between. CDR3 length: 17 amino acids. The V gene's germline CDR1 is MDHEN and CDR2 SYDVKM. Here the CDR3 DNA reads TGTGCCAGCAGTTTTACCCCGGTGCGGAGAATGAACACTGAAGCTTTCTTT. It codes for CASSFTPVRRMNTEAFF.

This rearrangement joins TRBV6-1 to TRBJ1-6, with TRBD1 matching over 7 bases. The CDR3 has 18 amino acids. The V gene's germline CDR1 is MNHNS and CDR2 SASEGT. V lost 3 bases to trimming and J lost 4 bases; unmatched junction nucleotides: 12. CDR3 bases: TGTGCCAGCAGTGAGACAGGGAGGAGGGATTGGTATAATTCACCCCTCCACTTT. Translated: CASSETGRRDWYNSPLHF.